This T cell receptor (beta chain) was captured in a study of OX40 agonist ivuxolimab in advanced cancers. The study in broad terms: Ivuxolimab, which targeted the costimulatory receptor OX40 (CD134), was an agonistic, fully human IgG2 monoclonal antibody. Patients were allowed to have had prior anti-PD-1, anti-PD-L1 or anti-CTLA-4 therapy, and 40% of the dose-escalation patients had previously received checkpoint inhibitors. In the dose-escalation cohort, about four fifths of patients were male, and the mean age was around 60 years with a range of roughly 20 to 85. The paper reports the monotherapy dose-escalation portion (N ≈ 50 patients) of the phase I ivuxolimab trial. Of the roughly 51 patients in dose escalation, 19 had hepatocellular carcinoma, about 15 had melanoma, 9 had renal cell carcinoma and 9 had head and neck cancer. Intravenous ivuxolimab was administered to patients every 2 weeks at six dose levels: 0.01, 0.1, 0.3, 1.5, 3 and 10 mg/kg. Three dose-escalation patients achieved partial responses, one with hepatocellular carcinoma and two with cutaneous melanoma. Peripheral TCRbeta sequencing was intended to test whether TCR sequence diversity was altered and clonal T-cell expansion was caused by ivuxolimab.

The trial excluded patients who had a history of autoimmune disease or who were on systemic immunosuppression. In every dose cohort, peripheral blood was drawn for TCR sequencing at baseline, cycle 4 day 1, and cycle 7 day 1. The samples were taken from a phase I, first-in-human, multicenter, open-label dose-escalation trial of ivuxolimab. The trial enrolled adults with locally advanced or metastatic head and neck squamous cell, hepatocellular, melanoma or renal cell carcinoma. Before TCR sequencing, CD4+ T cells and CD8+ T cells from peripheral blood were sorted into separate populations. The CDR3 runs 17 residues from the cysteine to the phenylalanine. CDR3 DNA is the only sequence kept; it has 51 bases, read in frame from the first base. Via the germline V gene, CDR1 is SGHRS and CDR2 YFSETQ. The germline V and J ends show losses of 0 bases and 0 bases respectively, and no gene match explains 5 bases of the junction.

Genomic DNA was isolated from the sorted cells so that the TCRbeta CDR3 region could be sequenced. TCRbeta CDR3 regions were sequenced using the immunoSEQ Assay. This is the immuneACCESS table as TCRdb keeps it, with only in-frame sequences that have V and J called. A part of the clones is gone; compared with another copy, unresolved V genes explain less than half, and the rest is unexplained. For this sample the table gives about 79,000 clones, of which around 92% were detected only once. Approximately 0.5% of the sample goes to the ten largest clones. On this clone: It lacks a known antigen. No per-base quality is available; no much larger clone lies one base away.

General conclusions and limits of the study: In partial responders in the 0.1-3.0 mg/kg groups, normalized peripheral clonal expansion was found to be among the lowest, especially among CD8+ T cells. Low levels of normalized T-cell clonal expansion were also shown by some nonresponding patients. Clonal expansion of both CD4+ and CD8+ blood T cells was observed from baseline to week 6 at doses 0.1 to 3.0 mg/kg. Antigen specificity was not determined for the clonally expanded peripheral T cells. After ivuxolimab, expanded clones were on average more numerous among CD8+ T cells than among CD4+ T cells.

The TCR originated in an adult with an advanced solid tumor such as melanoma, head and neck, liver or kidney cancer. The material sequenced was CD4+ or CD8+ T cells sorted from blood, taken in a trial of the OX40 agonist ivuxolimab. The chain joins TRBV5-1 to TRBJ1-3; 8 bases in the middle match TRBD1. The sequenced DNA: TGCGCCAGCAGCTTGGCCCCAGGGGGCACCTCTGGAAACACCATATATTTT. This is translated as CASSLAPGGTSGNTIYF.